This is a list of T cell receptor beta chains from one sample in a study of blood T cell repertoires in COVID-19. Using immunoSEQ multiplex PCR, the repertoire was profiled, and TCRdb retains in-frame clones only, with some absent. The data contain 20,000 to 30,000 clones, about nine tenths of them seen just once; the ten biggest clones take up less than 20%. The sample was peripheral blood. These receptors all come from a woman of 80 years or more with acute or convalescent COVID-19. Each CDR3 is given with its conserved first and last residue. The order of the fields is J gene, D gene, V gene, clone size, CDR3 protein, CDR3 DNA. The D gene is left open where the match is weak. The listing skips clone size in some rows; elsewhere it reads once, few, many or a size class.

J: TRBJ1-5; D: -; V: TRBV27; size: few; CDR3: CASSSLGQLNQPQHF; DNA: TGTGCCAGCAGTTCCCTAGGACAACTCAATCAGCCCCAGCATTTT
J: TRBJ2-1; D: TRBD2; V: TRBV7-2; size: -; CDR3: CASSASGHNEQFF; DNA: TGTGCCAGCAGTGCTAGCGGGCACAATGAGCAGTTCTTC
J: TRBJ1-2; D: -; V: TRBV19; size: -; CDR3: CASTSAGAVGLNYGYTF; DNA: TGTGCCAGTACCTCCGCAGGGGCAGTCGGCTTAAACTATGGCTACACCTTC
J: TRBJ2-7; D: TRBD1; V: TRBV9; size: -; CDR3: CASSFGTDYEQYF; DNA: TGTGCCAGCAGCTTTGGGACAGACTACGAGCAGTACTTC
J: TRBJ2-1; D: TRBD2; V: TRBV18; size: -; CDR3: CASSPWTSGRDEQFF; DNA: TGTGCCAGCTCACCATGGACTAGCGGGAGGGATGAGCAGTTCTTC
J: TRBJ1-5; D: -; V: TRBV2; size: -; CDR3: CASSDVRGYNQPQHF; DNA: TGTGCCAGCAGTGATGTCAGGGGATACAATCAGCCCCAGCATTTT
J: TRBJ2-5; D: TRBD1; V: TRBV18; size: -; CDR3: CASSPKQGSGETQYF; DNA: TGTGCCAGCTCACCTAAACAGGGGTCGGGGGAGACCCAGTACTTC
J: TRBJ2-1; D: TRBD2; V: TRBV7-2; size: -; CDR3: CASSSPRGGPLDEQFF; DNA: TGTGCCAGCAGCTCCCCCCGGGGGGGGCCGTTGGATGAGCAGTTCTTC
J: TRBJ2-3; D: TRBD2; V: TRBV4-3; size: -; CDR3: CASSQDKAGGTDTQYF; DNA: TGCGCCAGCAGCCAAGATAAAGCGGGGGGCACAGATACGCAGTATTTT
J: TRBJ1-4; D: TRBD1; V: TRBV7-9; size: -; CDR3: CASSLGQPATNEKLFF; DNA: TGTGCCAGCAGCTTGGGACAGCCTGCAACTAATGAAAAACTGTTTTTT
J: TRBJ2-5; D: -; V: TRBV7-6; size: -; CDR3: CASSSSPFRPGGETQYF; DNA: TGTGCCAGCAGCTCTTCCCCGTTTCGTCCCGGAGGGGAGACCCAGTACTTC
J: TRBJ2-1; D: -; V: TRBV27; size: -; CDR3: CASSLSSGNEQFF; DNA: TGTGCCAGCAGTTTATCTAGCGGCAATGAGCAGTTCTTC
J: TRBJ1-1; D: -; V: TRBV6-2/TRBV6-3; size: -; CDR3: CASSVKLTVGTEAFF; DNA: TGTGCCAGCAGCGTCAAACTTACAGTGGGCACTGAAGCTTTCTTT
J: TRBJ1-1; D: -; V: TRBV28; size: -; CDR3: CASSPDFTGDTEAFF; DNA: TGTGCCAGCAGCCCCGATTTTACGGGGGACACTGAAGCTTTCTTT
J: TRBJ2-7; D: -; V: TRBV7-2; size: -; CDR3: CASSRGSLSYEQYF; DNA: TGTGCCAGCAGCCGGGGTTCCCTCTCCTACGAGCAGTACTTC
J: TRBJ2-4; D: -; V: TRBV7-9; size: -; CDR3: CASSLVISVENIQYF; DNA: TGTGCCAGCAGCTTAGTCATAAGCGTCGAAAACATTCAGTACTTC
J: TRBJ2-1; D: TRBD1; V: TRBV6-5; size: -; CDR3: CASSYSWDSNEQFF; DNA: TGTGCCAGCAGTTACTCGTGGGACAGCAATGAGCAGTTCTTC
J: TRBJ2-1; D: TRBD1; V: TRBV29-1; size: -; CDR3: CSVEGQGMFNEQFF; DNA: TGCAGCGTTGAGGGACAGGGGATGTTCAATGAGCAGTTCTTC
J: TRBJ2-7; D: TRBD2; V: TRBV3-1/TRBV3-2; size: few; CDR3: CASSQDLAGGYEQYF; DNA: TGTGCCAGCAGCCAAGACCTAGCGGGGGGCTACGAGCAGTACTTC
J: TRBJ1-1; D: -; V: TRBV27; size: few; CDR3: CASSSPGNTEAFF; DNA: TGTGCCAGCAGTTCTCCGGGGAACACTGAAGCTTTCTTT
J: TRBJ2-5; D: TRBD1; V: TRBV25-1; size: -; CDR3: CASRPAGGGRVRKETQYF; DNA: TGTGCCAGCAGACCAGCAGGGGGTGGTAGGGTACGCAAAGAGACCCAGTACTTC
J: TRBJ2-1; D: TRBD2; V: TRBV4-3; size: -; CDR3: CASSQDLAGVSGEQFF; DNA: TGCGCCAGCAGCCAAGATCTAGCGGGAGTTTCGGGTGAGCAGTTCTTC
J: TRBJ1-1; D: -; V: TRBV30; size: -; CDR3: CAWSGLTMNTEAFF; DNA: TGTGCCTGGAGTGGACTTACCATGAACACTGAAGCTTTCTTT
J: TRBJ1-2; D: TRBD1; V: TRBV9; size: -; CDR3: CASSAGDRPNYGYTF; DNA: TGTGCCAGCAGCGCGGGGGACAGACCTAACTATGGCTACACCTTC
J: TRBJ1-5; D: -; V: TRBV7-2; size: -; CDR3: CASSLGGSQPQHF; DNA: TGTGCCAGCAGCTTGGGGGGGAGTCAGCCCCAGCATTTT
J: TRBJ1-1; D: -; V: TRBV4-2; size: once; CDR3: CASSQKPSQGNTEAFF; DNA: TGTGCCAGCAGCCAAAAACCTTCACAGGGGAACACTGAAGCTTTCTTT
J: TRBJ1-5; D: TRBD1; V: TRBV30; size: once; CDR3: CAWSGPGTGANQPQHF; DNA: TGTGCCTGGTCAGGGCCGGGGACAGGGGCAAATCAGCCCCAGCATTTT
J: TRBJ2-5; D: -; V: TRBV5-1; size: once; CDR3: CASSLGGAFRETQYF; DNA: TGCGCCAGCAGCTTGGGGGGAGCGTTCCGCGAGACCCAGTACTTC
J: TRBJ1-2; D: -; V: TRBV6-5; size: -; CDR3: CAIRGWDERDYGYTF; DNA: TGTGCCATCCGGGGGTGGGACGAAAGAGACTATGGCTACACCTTC
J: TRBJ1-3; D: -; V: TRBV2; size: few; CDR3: CASRAQGSAGGNTIYF; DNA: TGTGCCAGCAGGGCGCAGGGATCTGCGGGAGGAAACACCATATATTTT
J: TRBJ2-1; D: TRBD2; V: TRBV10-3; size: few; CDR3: CAIRPGLAGVNEQFF; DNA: TGTGCCATCAGACCAGGACTAGCGGGGGTCAATGAGCAGTTCTTC
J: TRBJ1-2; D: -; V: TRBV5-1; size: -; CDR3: CASSLDTTGHTF; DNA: TGCGCCAGCAGCTTGGATACGACAGGTCACACCTTC
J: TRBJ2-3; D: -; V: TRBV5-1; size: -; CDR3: CASSLGLQGTDTQYF; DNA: TGCGCCAGCAGCCTGGGACTACAGGGGACAGATACGCAGTATTTT
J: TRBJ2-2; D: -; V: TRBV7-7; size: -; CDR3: CASSLSRNTGELFF; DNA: TGTGCCAGCAGCCTATCGAGGAACACCGGGGAGCTGTTTTTT
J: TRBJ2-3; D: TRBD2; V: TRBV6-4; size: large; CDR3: CASSDLAGGDTQYF; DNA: TGTGCCAGCAGTGACCTAGCGGGGGGAGATACGCAGTATTTT
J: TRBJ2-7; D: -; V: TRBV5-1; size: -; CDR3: CASSWDKTYEQYF; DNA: TGCGCCAGCAGTTGGGACAAGACCTACGAGCAGTACTTC
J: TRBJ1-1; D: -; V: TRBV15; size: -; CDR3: CATSRRGNTEAFF; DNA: TGTGCCACCAGCAGACGGGGAAACACTGAAGCTTTCTTT
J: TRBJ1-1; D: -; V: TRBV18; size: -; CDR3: CASSPGLTTEAFF; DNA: TGTGCCAGCTCACCAGGGCTGACGACTGAAGCTTTCTTT
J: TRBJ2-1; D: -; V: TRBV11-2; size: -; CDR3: CASSRGLQDEQFF; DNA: TGTGCCAGCAGCAGGGGCCTCCAGGATGAGCAGTTCTTC
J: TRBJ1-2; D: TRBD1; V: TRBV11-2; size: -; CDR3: CASSLGTDRGGGYTF; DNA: TGTGCCAGCAGCTTAGGGACGGACAGGGGGGGAGGCTACACCTTC
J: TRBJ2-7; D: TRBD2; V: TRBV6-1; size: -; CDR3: CASSVSGAGGLYEQYF; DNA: TGTGCCAGCAGTGTTTCAGGAGCGGGAGGCCTCTACGAGCAGTACTTC
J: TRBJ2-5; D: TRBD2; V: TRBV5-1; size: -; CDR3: CASKGLASEETQYF; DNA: TGCGCCAGCAAGGGACTAGCGTCAGAGGAGACCCAGTACTTC
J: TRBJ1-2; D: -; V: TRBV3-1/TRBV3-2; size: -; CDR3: CASSQLSSYGYTF; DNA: TGTGCCAGCAGCCAACTCTCCAGCTATGGCTACACCTTC
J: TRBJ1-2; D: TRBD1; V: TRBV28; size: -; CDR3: CASSFAGGQAAYGYTF; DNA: TGTGCCAGCAGTTTTGCAGGGGGACAGGCTGCCTATGGCTACACCTTC